What follows are 11 T cell receptor beta chains derived from one specimen sequenced in a study of human T cells and chemical hapten exposure. Indicated time point: patch test 1, 2 weeks after DPC sensitization. Specified treatment: therapeutic diphenylcyclopropenone sensitization with weekly scalp DPC. TCRdb redid the calling of the RACE reads with MiXCR, one entry per CDR3 protein. The table shows around 300,000 distinct CDR3 sequences, with under 9% occurring only once. The sample here was whole blood, taken in connection with sensitization to the hapten diphenylcyclopropenone (DPC). These receptors came from a woman aged 18-29 years with alopecia areata. Some clones in this sample may be carry-over from other donors' samples.

The gene calls are TRBV29-1 and TRBJ1-2; tentative D call: TRBD1 (6 bases). Germline V gives CDR1 SQVTM, CDR2 ANQGSEA. CDR3 length: 15 residues. Trimming shortened V by 4 bases and J by 2 bases, and 17 bases separated the two germline ends. CDR3 in amino acids: CSVAGDGEGNYGYTF. The DNA for the CDR3 is TGCAGCGTTGCAGGGGACGGAGAGGGGAACTATGGCTACACCTTC. The full variable domain, with the rest looked up from reference TRBV29-1 and TRBJ1-2, is SAVISQKPSRDICQRGTSLTIQCQVDSQVTMMFWYRQQPGQSLTLIATANQGSEATYESGFVIDKFPISRPNLTFSTLTVSNMSPEDSSIYLCSVAGDGEGNYGYTFGSGTRLTVV.

Only a few counts were recorded for this clonotype. V usage is TRBV4-1 and J usage is TRBJ2-7; 10 bases are shared with TRBD1. The germline V gene has CDR1 MGHRA and CDR2 YSYEKL. The length of the CDR3 is 17 residues. V lost 4 bases to trimming and J lost 2 bases; unmatched junction nucleotides: 11. The CDR3 region has the DNA TGCGCCAGCAGCCCCGGGACAGGGGTAGAATACACCTACGAGCAGTACTTC. It encodes CASSPGTGVEYTYEQYF.

The rearrangement joins TRBV7-8 to TRBJ1-5, with D unresolved. Germline loops: CDR1 SGHVS, CDR2 FQNEAQ. The V gene lost 0 bases and the J gene lost 3 bases, with 9 bases spanning the gap. The CDR3 extends over 15 amino acids. DNA for the CDR3: TGTGCCAGCAGCTTAGCCCGAGCACCCAATCAGCCCCAGCATTTT. Amino acid sequence: CASSLARAPNQPQHF. The whole variable domain, filled in from reference TRBV7-8 and TRBJ1-5, reads GAGVSQSPRYKVAKRGQDVALRCDPISGHVSLFWYQQALGQGPEFLTYFQNEAQLDKSGLPSDRFFAERPEGSVSTLKIQRTQQEDSAVYLCASSLARAPNQPQHFGDGTRLSIL.

This clonotype was detected ten times or more. The chain uses TRBV6-6 and TRBJ1-5; possible D gene TRBD1, 6 bases. The CDR3 is made up of 15 amino acids. V shed 4 bases and J shed 4 bases, with 14 bases lying between them. CDR1 is MNHNY and CDR2 is SVGAGI in the germline V gene (reference sequence). The CDR3: CASSLNRVANQPQHF. CDR3 nucleotide sequence: TGTGCCAGCAGTTTAAACAGGGTAGCGAATCAGCCCCAGCATTTT.

The genes are TRBV7-8 and TRBJ2-7; unclear D gene. The CDR3 covers 14 residues. V was clipped by 1 base and J by 2 bases, with 9 bases between them. Germline V gene sequence: CDR1 SGHVS, CDR2 FQNEAQ. In DNA form, the CDR3 reads TGTGCCAGCAGCTTAGACGACGGTGCCTACGAGCAGTACTTC. Translated: CASSLDDGAYEQYF.

Remarks on this clonotype: Given a much more abundant clone one base away, this may be a read error. The genes are TRBV28 and TRBJ2-2; D may be TRBD1 (6 bases). Germline V gene data show CDR1 as MDHEN and CDR2 as SYDVKM. Trimming removed 6 bases at V and 0 bases at J, with 11 bases between. The CDR3 loop spans 15 amino acids. The CDR3: CASSPGTSNTGELFF. CDR3 bases: TGTGCCAGCAGCCCCGGGACATCGAACACCGGGGAGCTGTTTTTT.

The V gene is TRBV29-1, the J gene TRBJ1-1, with a weak D call TRBD1 (5 bases). The CDR3 spans 13 residues. V was trimmed by 7 bases and J by 5 bases, leaving 17 bases between them. Per germline, CDR1 SQVTM and CDR2 ANQGSEA. CDR3 amino acids: CSEREQGDTEAFF. In nucleotides, the CDR3 is TGCAGCGAACGGGAGCAAGGGGATACTGAAGCTTTCTTT.

V and J are TRBV15 and TRBJ1-1, with a possible D match to TRBD1 (5 bases). CDR3 size: 16 residues. V was pared by 0 bases and J by 5 bases, with 16 bases between. The V gene's germline CDR1 is LNHNV and CDR2 YYDKDF (reference sequence). CDR3 DNA sequence: TGTGCCACCAGCAGAGATGACTTTGTCGGGGGAACTGAAGCTTTCTTT. It encodes CATSRDDFVGGTEAFF.

This clonotype has a handful of counts. This rearrangement joins TRBV12-3 or TRBV12-4 to TRBJ2-4; D may be TRBD1 (6 bases). Trimming shortened V by 6 bases and J by 0 bases, and 12 bases separated the two germline ends. The CDR3 covers 15 residues. CDR3: CASSRTAAAKNIQYF. In DNA, the CDR3 is TGTGCCAGCAGCAGGACAGCCGCAGCCAAAAACATTCAGTACTTC.

This clonotype showed up just a few times. The chain joins TRBV18 to TRBJ1-6, with D unclear. V dropped 3 bases and J dropped 6 bases, with 15 bases sitting between them. There are 16 residues in the CDR3. In germline, CDR1 is KGHSH, CDR2 LQKENI. CDR3 residues: CASSPDTVRINSPLHF. CDR3 DNA sequence: TGTGCCAGCTCACCCGACACCGTTAGAATTAATTCACCCCTCCACTTT.

The V and J genes are TRBV7-2 and TRBJ1-5, with 7 bases identical to TRBD1. Per the germline V gene, CDR1 is SGHTA and CDR2 is FQGNSA. The length of the CDR3 is 14 residues. V lost 4 bases and J lost 5; bases outside the gene matches: 5. The CDR3 sequence is CASSWQGDDQPQHF. DNA for the CDR3: TGTGCCAGCAGCTGGCAGGGGGATGATCAGCCCCAGCATTTT. Full variable domain (missing parts from reference TRBV7-2 and TRBJ1-5): GAGVSQSPSNKVTEKGKDVELRCDPISGHTALYWYRQSLGQGLEFLIYFQGNSAPDKSGLPSDRFSAERTGGSVSTLTIQRTQQEDSAVYLCASSWQGDDQPQHFGDGTRLSIL.